The 4 T cell receptor beta chains presented below share a single source sample, sequenced in a study of OX40 agonist ivuxolimab in advanced cancers. The method was immunoSEQ multiplex PCR; TCRdb's version includes in-frame clones alone and lacks a portion of them. The data contain tens of thousands of clones, 90% of them seen just once; the ten biggest clones take up roughly 0.54%. This specimen consisted of CD4+ or CD8+ T cells sorted from blood, obtained in a trial of the OX40 agonist ivuxolimab. Source of these receptors: an adult with an advanced solid tumor such as melanoma, head and neck, liver or kidney cancer.

The chain has TRBV7-2 and TRBJ2-3, with D perhaps matching TRBD1 (6 bases). Germline V gives CDR1 SGHTA, CDR2 FQGNSA. Trimming took 0 bases from V and 1 from J, leaving 14 bases between them. The CDR3 extends over 17 amino acids. The CDR3 nucleotides are TGTGCCAGCAGCTTAGCGGGGACACCTTGGGGCACAGATACGCAGTATTTT. Its protein product is CASSLAGTPWGTDTQYF.

The chain is built from TRBV7-9 and TRBJ1-4; D not resolved. Trimming pared 1 base from V and 5 bases from J, leaving 11 bases between. In germline, CDR1 is SEHNR, CDR2 FQNEAQ (reference sequence). The CDR3 sequence is 15 residues long. CDR3 DNA: TGTGCCAGCAGCTTAGAAGGAGGCGGAAATGAAAAACTGTTTTTT. As protein: CASSLEGGGNEKLFF.

This clone came up once. The rearrangement joins TRBV9 to TRBJ2-2, with D perhaps TRBD2 (5 bases). V was pared by 3 bases and J by 6 bases, with 15 bases between. The CDR3 spans 15 residues. The germline CDR1 and CDR2 sequences are SGDLS and YYNGEE. CDR3 sequence (DNA): TGTGCCAGCAGCGGGACCGGGGTGAGGCCCGGGGAGCTGTTTTTT. Its protein product is CASSGTGVRPGELFF.

The rearrangement joins TRBV11-2 to TRBJ2-1; no reliable D call. Per the germline V gene, CDR1 is SGHAT and CDR2 is FQNNGV. Trimming took 3 bases from V and 15 from J, leaving 12 bases between them. The length of the CDR3 is 11 residues. CDR3 DNA: TGTGCCAGCAGCTTGAGTGGTGGTCTGTTCTTC. Translating it yields CASSLSGGLFF.